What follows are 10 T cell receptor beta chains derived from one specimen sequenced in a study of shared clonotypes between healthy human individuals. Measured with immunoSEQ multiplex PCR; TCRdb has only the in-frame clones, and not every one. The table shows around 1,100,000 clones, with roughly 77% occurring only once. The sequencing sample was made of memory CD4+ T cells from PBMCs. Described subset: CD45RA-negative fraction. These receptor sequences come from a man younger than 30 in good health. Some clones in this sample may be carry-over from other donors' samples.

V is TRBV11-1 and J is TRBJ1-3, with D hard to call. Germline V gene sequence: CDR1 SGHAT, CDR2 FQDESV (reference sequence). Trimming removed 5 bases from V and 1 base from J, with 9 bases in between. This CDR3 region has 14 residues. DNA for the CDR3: TGTGCCAGCAGCCGTACGTTATCTGGAAACACCATATATTTT. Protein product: CASSRTLSGNTIYF.

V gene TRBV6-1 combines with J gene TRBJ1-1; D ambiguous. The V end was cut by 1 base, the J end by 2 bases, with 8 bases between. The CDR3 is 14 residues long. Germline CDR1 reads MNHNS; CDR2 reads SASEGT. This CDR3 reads CASSEVVTNTEAFF. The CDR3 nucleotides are TGTGCCAGCAGTGAAGTGGTTACTAACACTGAAGCTTTCTTT.

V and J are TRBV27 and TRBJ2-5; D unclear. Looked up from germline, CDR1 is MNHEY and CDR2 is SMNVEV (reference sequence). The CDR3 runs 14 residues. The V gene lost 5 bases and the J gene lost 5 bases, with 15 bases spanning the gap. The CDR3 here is CASSAQYTRETQYF. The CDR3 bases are TGTGCCAGCAGTGCCCAATATACTCGGGAGACCCAGTACTTC.

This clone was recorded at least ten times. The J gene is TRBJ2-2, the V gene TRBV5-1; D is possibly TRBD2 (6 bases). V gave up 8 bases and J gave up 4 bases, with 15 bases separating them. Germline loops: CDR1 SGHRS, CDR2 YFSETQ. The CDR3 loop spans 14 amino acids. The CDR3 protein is CASSRLASTGELFF. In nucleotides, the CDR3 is TGCGCCAGTTCCCGGCTAGCGAGCACCGGGGAGCTGTTTTTT.

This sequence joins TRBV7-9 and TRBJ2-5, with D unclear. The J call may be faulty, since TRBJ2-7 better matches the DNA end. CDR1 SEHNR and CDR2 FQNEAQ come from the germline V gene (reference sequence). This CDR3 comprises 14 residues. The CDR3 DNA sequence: TGTGCCAGCAGCTTCTCCCACGGCTCCTACGAGCAGTACTTC. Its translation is CASSFSHGSYEQYF.

The CDR3 protein is CASSFLRPTFNEQFF. The CDR3, as DNA: TGTGCCAGCAGCTTCCTAAGACCGACGTTCAATGAGCAGTTCTTC. The chain has TRBV7-9 and TRBJ2-1; D remains unclear. Germline CDR1 SEHNR, CDR2 FQNEAQ (reference sequence). The V and J ends lost 3 bases and 6 bases respectively, with 15 bases between them. The CDR3 is made up of 15 amino acids.

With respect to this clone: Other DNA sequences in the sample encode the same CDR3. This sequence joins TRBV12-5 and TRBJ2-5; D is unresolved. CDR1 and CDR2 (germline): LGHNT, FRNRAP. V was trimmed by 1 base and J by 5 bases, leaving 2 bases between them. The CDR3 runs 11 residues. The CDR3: CASGLGETQYF. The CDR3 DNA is TGTGCTAGTGGTTTGGGGGAGACCCAGTACTTC.

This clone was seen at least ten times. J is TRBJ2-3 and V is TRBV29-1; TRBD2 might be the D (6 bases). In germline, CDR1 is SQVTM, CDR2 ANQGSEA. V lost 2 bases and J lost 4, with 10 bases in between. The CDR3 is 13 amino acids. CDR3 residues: CSVELGDSDTQYF. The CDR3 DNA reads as TGCAGCGTTGAATTGGGGGACTCAGATACGCAGTATTTT.

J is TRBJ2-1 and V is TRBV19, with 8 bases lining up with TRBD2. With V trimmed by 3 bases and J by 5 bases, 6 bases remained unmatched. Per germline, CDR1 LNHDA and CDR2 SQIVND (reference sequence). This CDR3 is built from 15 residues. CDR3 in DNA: TGTGCCAGTAGTATGGATAGCGGGATACACAATGAGCAGTTCTTC. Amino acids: CASSMDSGIHNEQFF.

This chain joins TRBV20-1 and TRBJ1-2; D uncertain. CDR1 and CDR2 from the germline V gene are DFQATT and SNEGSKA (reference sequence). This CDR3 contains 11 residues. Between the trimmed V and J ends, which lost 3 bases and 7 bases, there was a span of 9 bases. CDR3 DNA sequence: TGCAGTGCTAGGGGTGGGGTTGGCTACACCTTC. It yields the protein CSARGGVGYTF.